The TCR beta chain described here comes from a study of shared clonotypes between healthy human individuals. Study in general: In total, the donors were a couple of women and a few men aged 18 to 49.

The naive CD8 population came from CD45RO-negative cells selected for CCR7, without terminally differentiated effector memory CD45RA+ cells. As concerns this clone: Its cognate antigen is unknown.

Germline assignment: CDR1 MGHRA and CDR2 YSYEKL. The CDR3 runs 16 residues. Trimming stripped 2 bases from V and 2 bases from J, with 15 bases between. Study-wide results and limits: Naive CD4 clonotype sharing across several donors was about 5.3%. An expected dependence of interdonor clonotype sharing on sequencing depth was noted.

Assay runs were performed at deep level. Profiled with immunoSEQ multiplex PCR; TCRdb holds only in-frame clones, not every one. Of about 700,000 clones detected, 92% appear once; the ten largest clones hold 24%. This chain joins TRBV4-1 and TRBJ1-1; the D gene is possibly TRBD1 (5 bases). The sample taken for sequencing was naive CD8+ T cells sorted from blood. The receptor was derived from a man younger than 45 in good health. DNA of the CDR3: TGCGCCAGCAGCCAAACAACCGACAGATTTAACACTGAAGCTTTCTTT. Protein sequence: CASSQTTDRFNTEAFF.